The present TCR beta chain was sequenced within a study of shared clonotypes between healthy human individuals. The CDR3 sequence is 14 residues long. The germline V gene has CDR1 SQVTM and CDR2 ANQGSEA. With 1 base clipped from V and 5 bases from J, the junction kept 7 bases outside the gene matches. The genomic DNA of each subset was split evenly across several immunoSEQ plates. The table came from immunoSEQ multiplex PCR; TCRdb's copy has only in-frame clones and leaves some out. The data contain some 1.5 million clones, nearly 99% of them singletons. This chain connects TRBV29-1 to TRBJ2-5; TRBD2 matches 7 bases. The sample taken for sequencing was naive CD4+ T cells sorted from blood. This sample's subset: CD45RA+ positively selected. The TCR was taken from a man aged 30 to 45 in good health. The CDR3 spells CSVEGTRGAETQYF. The CDR3 DNA sequence: TGCAGCGTTGAAGGGACTAGAGGTGCGGAGACCCAGTACTTC.